The present T cell receptor (beta chain) was sequenced within a study of regulatory T cells in long-lasting Graves disease (dated by TCRdb to the early 2020s). Regarding the research as a whole: Newly diagnosed Graves' disease patients had taken antithyroid drugs for less than 3 months. Peripheral blood TCR sequencing and RNA sequencing compared persistent Graves' disease patients with newly diagnosed Graves' disease patients. The study was registered as a clinical trial and conducted in China. A total of 35 or so samples were covered by TCR sequencing, comprising approximately 13 persistent and 20 or so newly diagnosed Graves' disease patients.

Including cysteine and phenylalanine, the CDR3 has 11 amino acids. The entry retains the CDR3 DNA only, 33 bases that are in frame from base 1. For CDR1 and CDR2, the germline V gene lists SQVTM and ANQGSEA. Turning to this clonotype: Its antigen has not been determined. No base qualities exist here, and no much larger clone lies one base off it.

This specimen's time point label, interpreted: newly diagnosed GD, antithyroid drugs for less than 3 months. For both TCR sequencing and RNA sequencing, RNA was extracted from PBMCs in TRIzol. The diagnosis of Graves' disease followed American Thyroid Association guidelines. Patients for the study were recruited at an endocrinology department in Xi'an, China. From each patient, about 9.7 milliliters of peripheral blood was collected into an EDTA anticoagulant tube. PBMCs were isolated by Ficoll Paque Plus density gradient separation without further T cell sorting. An Agilent 2100 Bioanalyzer and agarose gel were used to check RNA quality, and a NanoDrop 2000 was used to measure RNA concentration. Libraries came from multiplex PCR. TCRdb shows the sequencer as Illumina HiSeq 4000. TCR beta libraries were built with iRepertoire HTBI primers and Arm-PCR amplification of CDR3 regions. Before sequencing, the PCR products went through gel purification. The original methods were these. Gene usage analysis of CDR3 amino acid clonotypes used the 62 TRBV and 12 to 15 TRBJ segments found across samples. COPE and FqMerger were used to merge filtered high-quality paired reads into contigs. BLAST was used to align contigs to IMGT TRBV, TRBD and TRBJ reference genes, with CDR3 defined following IMGT. Clonotypes above 0.1% frequency were classified as highly expanded clones. Repertoire diversity was measured by Shannon entropy, and V-J evenness by the Gini coefficient. Public clonotypes were defined as clonotypes shared by more than one individual. TCRdb reanalyzed the raw reads on its own, using fastp at Q25 for trimming and MiXCR for clone calling, and kept in-frame beta chains. Here each entry gathers all rows of one CDR3 protein and keeps the most common genes and DNA. TCRdb, not the original authors, processed these V and J calls. The sample data list about 530,000 distinct CDR3 sequences, and 15% to 20% of these were observed just once. The leading ten clones occupy roughly 25% of the sample.

Broad study findings and their caveats: Only peripheral blood was studied, because thyroid tissue, the primary lesion, was inaccessible. The authors noted that the small sample size was a limitation that may lower accuracy. Compared with newly diagnosed patients, persistent Graves' disease patients had lower TCR Shannon entropy and fewer highly expanded clones, which suggests clonal expansion. Only the TCR beta chain was sequenced and analyzed. Persistent disease showed preferential use of TRBV28, TRBJ1-2 and TRBJ2-5, whereas newly diagnosed disease favored TRBV20-1 and TRBJ2-1. Patients with persistent disease shared more public clonotypes (around 2,700) than newly diagnosed patients did (approximately 1,000).

The data were also submitted as part of a second study, on T cells in Graves' hyperthyroidism and ophthalmopathy. The second study also describes: Stable Graves' hyperthyroidism was defined as no progression to ophthalmopathy during 18 months of follow-up. Hyperthyroidism patients were aged 18 to 65 years and newly diagnosed, with disease duration of less than 2 months. Patients with uncontrolled infections, other autoimmune diseases, pregnancy or lactation were excluded. Diagnoses were based on clinical symptoms, serum thyroxine and TRAb, thyroid ultrasound and orbital computed tomography. A first-round RT-PCR of the TCR CDR3 used the HTBI primer set with the Qiagen OneStep RT-PCR kit. Most expanded thyroid clonotypes (frequency above 0.001) were also detected in blood, a finding suggesting that blood repertoires may reflect thyroid immune responses. In cross-validation, a model built on a 13 V-J signature told ophthalmopathy apart from stable hyperthyroidism with less than 90% sensitivity and approximately 81% specificity, and in testing the same model reached 80%/75%. In validation, the model predicted progression to ophthalmopathy with approximately 69% sensitivity and less than 80% specificity, a median of about 6.7 months before onset. To identify TCR V-J signatures that set the groups apart, the researchers used a discovery cohort of more than 95 patients, made up of around 42 with Graves' ophthalmopathy and about 55 with stable Graves' hyperthyroidism. Whether ophthalmopathy could be predicted prospectively was tested in an independent validation cohort made up of 18 to 20 hyperthyroidism patients plus 17 patients who later progressed to ophthalmopathy. The 100 discovery patients were divided at random into training and test sets in a 7:3 ratio. Thyroid tissue and blood T-cell repertoires from about six Graves' hyperthyroidism patients were also compared in the study. After sampling, hyperthyroidism patients received methimazole starting at 30 mg daily, and ophthalmopathy patients received high-dose intravenous methylprednisolone. Libraries were constructed in a second round of multiplex PCR, after which size selection and purification were carried out. The libraries were sequenced on an Illumina HiSeq2000 using paired-end 100 bp reads. SOAPnuke was used to process the raw data, throwing out any read that contained adapters or uncalled bases, had a mean Phred below 15, or lacked an exact constant-primer or identifier match. High-quality paired reads were merged with COPE v1.2.5, and unique nucleotide sequences were defined as clonotypes. Clonotypes were aligned to IMGT TRBV, TRBD and TRBJ reference segments using MiTCR v1.1. The analysis included only V-J combinations with a frequency above 0.0001, which together covered around 99% of the repertoires. A TCS score was defined as the ratio of F50 (clonal expansion) to E x V (chaos), with BLOSUM62-based TCRdist applied between CDR3 peptides within each V-J. Welch's t-statistics and random forest reduced 500 to 550 V-J features to about 13, which were used in a naive Bayes classifier (R e1071). Sample size was not statistically predetermined, and blinding of investigators to group allocation was not performed. According to the paper, TCR Vbeta CDR3 sequencing was carried out on about 140 peripheral blood samples, which came from about 45 ophthalmopathy, under 80 hyperthyroidism and roughly 17 progressor patients.

The sample here was peripheral blood mononuclear cells (PBMCs), taken at new diagnosis, from a patient treated with antithyroid drugs. The sequence came from a woman in her forties or fifties with Graves disease. Donor details come from another sample of the same person, matched by shared clones. The chain is assembled from TRBV29-1 and TRBJ1-2; matching of 5 bases hints at TRBD1 as the D gene. The CDR3 is CSGWTREGYTF. In nucleotides, the sequence is TGCAGTGGGTGGACCAGGGAAGGGTACACCTTC.